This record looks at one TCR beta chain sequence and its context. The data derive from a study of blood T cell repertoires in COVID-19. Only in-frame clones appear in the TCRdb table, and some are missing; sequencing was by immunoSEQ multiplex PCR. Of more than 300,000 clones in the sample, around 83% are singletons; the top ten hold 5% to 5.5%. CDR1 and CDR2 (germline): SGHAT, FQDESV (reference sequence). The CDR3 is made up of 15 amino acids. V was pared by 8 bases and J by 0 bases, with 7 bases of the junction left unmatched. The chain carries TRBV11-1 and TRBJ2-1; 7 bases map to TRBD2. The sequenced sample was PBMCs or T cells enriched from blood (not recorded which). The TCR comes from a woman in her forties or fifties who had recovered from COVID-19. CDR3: CASAGVRSSYNEQFF. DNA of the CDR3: TGTGCCAGCGCGGGGGTTAGGAGCTCCTACAATGAGCAGTTCTTC.